Listed below are T cell receptor beta chains from one sample, sequenced in a study of T cells in tuberculosis. The table came from immunoSEQ multiplex PCR; TCRdb's copy has only in-frame clones and leaves some out. The sample has about 50,000 clones; 90% to 95% are singletons. This specimen consisted of PBMCs, obtained at tuberculosis diagnosis. These receptors came from an adult with tuberculosis. Both conserved end residues are part of each CDR3. The size field is filled for only some rows; it gives once, few, many or a size class.

clone_size v_call cdr3_aa
NA TRBV6-1 CASSAVTTGYYGYTF
once TRBV5-1 CASSLEGATFQETQYF
NA TRBV29-1 CSALGGRSEKLFF
NA TRBV27 CASSLGRDYNEQFF
NA TRBV4-3 CASSTGTGTLGYEQYF
NA TRBV2 CASSVTGEQYF
NA TRBV6-5 CASSVTGTGSHKQYF
once TRBV5-1 CAVPRGSGNTEAFF
NA TRBV6-1 CASTQGTNYGYTF
NA TRBV4-1 CASSQERGRVTTEAFF
NA TRBV19 CATRGTVNTEAFF
NA TRBV4-1 CASRDRENNSPLHF
NA TRBV30 CAWGTGVYEQYF
NA TRBV29-1 CSVETGQGTGNTIYF
NA TRBV28 CAAGEGGTLNYGYTF
once TRBV7-8 CASSPGQSTYNEQFF
NA TRBV5-1 CASSSIAGGPQETQYF
NA TRBV28 CASTVNSGGGYTF
NA TRBV29-1 CSGGGTVGYTF
NA TRBV9 CASSPRTGSYEQYF
few TRBV30 CAWSRGDVRQGYEQYF
NA TRBV15 CATSRDLAVGGAFF
NA TRBV13 CASSVRQGLASYEQYF
once TRBV30 CALKGTSATGELFF
NA TRBV20-1 CSASRGAGAFF
NA TRBV6-7 CASSYNCYLAGMNNEQFF
NA TRBV15 CATSRDSPRSAGELFF
NA TRBV19 CASSIDGTGASYEQYF
NA TRBV19 CASATGVTEAFF
few TRBV6-5 CACRRSDTDTQYF
NA TRBV7-6 CASSTGRGGGETQYF
NA TRBV7-2 CASSLWGTGGNEQFF
NA TRBV11-1 CASSASGYGYTF